The source of this TCR beta chain is a study of OX40 agonist ivuxolimab in advanced cancers. As for the study in general: Patients received ivuxolimab, an agonistic anti-OX40 (CD134) antibody.

This clone was picked up a small number of times. What it binds is not known. Germline loops: CDR1 SGHAT, CDR2 FQDESV (reference sequence). V dropped 3 bases and J dropped 6; count of bases not matched to a gene: 10. This CDR3 region has 17 residues. Method: immunoSEQ multiplex PCR; TCRdb's copy keeps in-frame clones and lacks some. The table lists 15,000 to 20,000 clones, roughly nine tenths of them singletons. Broader study findings: Near-lowest levels of clonal expansion characterized partial responders at 0.1-3.0 mg/kg. Low normalized clonal expansion also occurred in some nonresponding patients.

The TCR sequence derives from an adult with an advanced solid tumor such as melanoma, head and neck, liver or kidney cancer. Sequencing used CD4+ or CD8+ T cells sorted from blood, obtained in a trial of the OX40 agonist ivuxolimab. The V call is TRBV11-1, the J call TRBJ2-7, with 14 bases matching TRBD2. CDR3 nucleotide sequence: TGTGCCAGCAGCTTCCCCTCGACTAGCGGGGGGGGAATCGAGCAGTACTTC. Translated: CASSFPSTSGGGIEQYF. The full variable domain, its missing parts supplied by reference TRBV11-1 and TRBJ2-7, is EAEVAQSPRYKITEKSQAVAFWCDPISGHATLYWYRQILGQGPELLVQFQDESVVDDSQLPKDRFSAERLKGVDSTLKIQPAELGDSAMYLCASSFPSTSGGGIEQYFGPGTRLTVT.